These 32 T cell receptor beta chains originate from one sample sequenced in a study of blood T cell repertoires in COVID-19. Assay used: immunoSEQ multiplex PCR; TCRdb lists only in-frame clones, some missing. Of roughly 150,000 clones in the sample, around 81% were seen once. The sequenced material came from peripheral blood. Receptor source: a man in his 60s with active or convalescent COVID-19.

The rearrangement uses TRBV3-1 (or the pseudogene TRBV3-2) and TRBJ2-5, with a weak D call TRBD1 (6 bases). Germline CDR1 is LGHDT and CDR2 is YNNKEL (reference sequence). Trimming pared 3 bases from V and 5 bases from J, leaving 16 bases between. The CDR3 is 15 residues long. The CDR3 bases are TGTGCCAGCAGCCAGACTACAGGGATCGCGGAGACCCAGTACTTC. This sequence encodes CASSQTTGIAETQYF.

The rearrangement uses TRBV28 and TRBJ2-6; maybe TRBD1 (6 bases). The V end was cut by 2 bases, the J end by 0 bases, with 14 bases between. CDR1 MDHEN and CDR2 SYDVKM come from the germline V gene. The CDR3 consists of 18 residues. The CDR3 DNA reads TGTGCCAGCAGTTTAAGGCAGGGGACCTTCTCTGGGGCCAACGTCCTGACTTTC. Its protein is CASSLRQGTFSGANVLTF. Supplemented by reference TRBV28 and TRBJ2-6, the full variable domain reads DVKVTQSSRYLVKRTGEKVFLECVQDMDHENMFWYRQDPGLGLRLIYFSYDVKMKEKGDIPEGYSVSREKKERFSLILESASTNQTSMYLCASSLRQGTFSGANVLTFGAGSRLTVL.

This clone occurred a few times. A junction end diverges from the germline sequence, so it may reflect a read error. The chain employs TRBV2 and TRBJ1-2; D is unresolved. CDR1 SNHLY and CDR2 FYNNEI come from the germline V gene. This CDR3 region has 14 residues. The CDR3 region is CASGDPVQNYGYTF. The CDR3 DNA is TGTGCCAGCGGTGACCCCGTGCAGAACTATGGCTACACCTTC. The whole variable domain, remainder taken from reference TRBV2 and TRBJ1-2, is EPEVTQTPSHQVTQMGQEVILRCVPISNHLYFYWYRQILGQKVEFLVSFYNNEISEKSEIFDDQFSVERPDGSNFTLKIRSTKLEDSAMYFCASGDPVQNYGYTFGSGTRLTVV.

This rearrangement joins TRBV2 to TRBJ1-6; 11 nucleotides match TRBD1. The V gene end was trimmed by 7 bases and the J gene end by 9 bases; junction bases not matched to a gene: 5. The CDR3 is made up of 14 amino acids. Germline V lookup: CDR1 SNHLY, CDR2 FYNNEI. CDR3 in amino acids: CASKPGQGVSPLHF. CDR3 nucleotide sequence: TGTGCCAGCAAACCGGGACAGGGGGTTTCACCCCTCCACTTT.

V usage is TRBV19 and J usage is TRBJ1-3; a possible D gene is TRBD1 (5 bases). The CDR3 totals 15 residues. V gave up 4 bases and J gave up 1 base, with 11 bases separating them. Germline CDR1 is LNHDA and CDR2 is SQIVND (reference sequence). The CDR3 coding sequence is TGTGCCAGTAGTAAAATGGGGGGATCTGGAAACACCATATATTTT. Translated, it gives CASSKMGGSGNTIYF.

The sample holds a few counts of this clone. J is TRBJ1-1 and V is TRBV6-5; 10 positions agree with TRBD1. CDR1 and CDR2 (germline): MNHEY, SVGAGI. J gave up 9 bases and V 0 bases, and 10 bases lay outside the gene matches. CDR3 length equals 16 residues. CDR3: CASSYSPGTGELKAFF. For the CDR3, the DNA is TGTGCCAGCAGTTACTCACCCGGGACAGGGGAGTTGAAAGCTTTCTTT.

The DNA of the CDR3 is TGTGCCAGCAGCTTTGGGGGGGCTGGTCAGCCCCAGCATTTT. Amino acid sequence: CASSFGGAGQPQHF. The rearrangement links TRBV7-2 to TRBJ1-5; a weak D match, TRBD1 (6 bases). V was pared by 3 bases and J by 6 bases, with 12 bases between. The length of the CDR3 is 14 residues. Germline V gene sequence: CDR1 SGHTA, CDR2 FQGNSA.

This clone was recorded only once. J is TRBJ1-2 and V is TRBV11-2; 7 bases agree with TRBD1. The germline CDR1 and CDR2 sequences are SGHAT and FQNNGV. The CDR3 is 16 residues long. With V trimmed by 5 bases and J by 1 base, 10 bases remained unmatched. In nucleotides, the CDR3 is TGTGCCAGCAGCCGGGACAGACCTAGATTTAACTATGGCTACACCTTC. Its protein is CASSRDRPRFNYGYTF. Using reference TRBV11-2 and TRBJ1-2 for the parts outside the CDR3, the full variable domain is EAGVAQSPRYKIIEKRQSVAFWCNPISGHATLYWYQQILGQGPKLLIQFQNNGVVDDSQLPKDRFSAERLKGVDSTLKIQPAKLEDSAVYLCASSRDRPRFNYGYTFGSGTRLTVV.

V gene TRBV19 combines with J gene TRBJ1-5; D possibly corresponds to TRBD1 (6 bases). This CDR3 is 14 amino acids long. V was clipped by 1 base and J by 5 bases, with 9 bases between them. The germline gives CDR1 LNHDA, CDR2 SQIVND (reference sequence). The CDR3: CASSIGGGDQPQHF. DNA of the CDR3: TGTGCCAGTAGTATAGGGGGGGGCGATCAGCCCCAGCATTTT.

This chain links TRBV18 with TRBJ2-1; 11 bases are shared with TRBD2. CDR1 is KGHSH, CDR2 LQKENI, per germline. V gave up 2 bases and J gave up 4 bases; unmatched junction bases: 4. CDR3 length: 16 residues. The CDR3, as DNA: TGTGCCAGCTCACCAACTCTAGCGGGGGGATACAATGAGCAGTTCTTC. It encodes CASSPTLAGGYNEQFF. Full variable domain (outside the CDR3, taken from reference TRBV18 and TRBJ2-1): NAGVMQNPRHLVRRRGQEARLRCSPMKGHSHVYWYRQLPEEGLKFMVYLQKENIIDESGMPKERFSAEFPKEGPSILRIQQVVRGDSAAYFCASSPTLAGGYNEQFFGPGTRLTVL.

The chain recombines TRBV5-4 with TRBJ2-3; D gene unclear. V lost 6 bases and J lost 0, with 17 bases in between. From germline, CDR1 is SGHNT and CDR2 YYREEE (reference sequence). The CDR3 is 16 residues long. This CDR3 is CASKLGYSSSTDTQYF. DNA of the CDR3: TGTGCCAGCAAGCTTGGTTACTCCTCTAGCACAGATACGCAGTATTTT.

A few counts support this clone. The V call is TRBV10-3, the J call TRBJ1-1; TRBD1 agrees at 7 bases. The junction had 9 bases not matched to a gene; V was cut back by 3 bases and J by 5 bases. Germline V gene data show CDR1 as ENHRY and CDR2 as SYGVKD. The CDR3 totals 15 residues. For the CDR3, the DNA is TGTGCCATCAGTGAAGAGGAAGGGGGCGCGACTGAAGCTTTCTTT. It translates to CAISEEEGGATEAFF.

This clone was detected a few times. V and J are TRBV18 and TRBJ1-4; possibly TRBD1 for D (5 bases). CDR1 is KGHSH and CDR2 is LQKENI in the germline V gene. V lost 3 bases, J lost 4 bases, and 21 bases lay in between. There are 18 residues in the CDR3. In DNA form, the CDR3 reads TGTGCCAGCTCACCTCGGGGGTCGGGTCCGAGGAATAATGAAAAACTGTTTTTT. Amino acids: CASSPRGSGPRNNEKLFF. The full variable domain, its missing parts supplied by reference TRBV18 and TRBJ1-4, is NAGVMQNPRHLVRRRGQEARLRCSPMKGHSHVYWYRQLPEEGLKFMVYLQKENIIDESGMPKERFSAEFPKEGPSILRIQQVVRGDSAAYFCASSPRGSGPRNNEKLFFGSGTQLSVL.

The rearrangement joins TRBV10-3 to TRBJ1-4; D is unclear. V was cut by 6 bases and J by 8 bases, with 13 bases left in between. CDR3 length: 13 residues. Germline V gives CDR1 ENHRY, CDR2 SYGVKD. The CDR3 protein is CAIRNDVGEKLFF. CDR3 in DNA: TGTGCCATCAGAAATGATGTGGGCGAAAAACTGTTTTTT.

The chain employs TRBV10-3 and TRBJ1-1, with D perhaps TRBD1 (5 bases). This CDR3 comprises 13 residues. Trimming pared 4 bases from V and 4 bases from J, leaving 10 bases between. From germline, CDR1 is ENHRY and CDR2 SYGVKD. CDR3 DNA sequence: TGTGCCATCAGTGGTGAAGGGGCCACTGAAGCTTTCTTT. Translated, it gives CAISGEGATEAFF.

V is TRBV19 and J is TRBJ1-1; D unresolved. Germline lookup yields CDR1 LNHDA and CDR2 SQIVND (reference sequence). The V end lost 1 base, the J end lost 1 base, and 10 bases lay between the germline ends. The length of the CDR3 is 15 residues. CDR3 sequence: CASSIAPAGNTEAFF. Here the CDR3 DNA reads TGTGCCAGTAGTATAGCGCCGGCAGGGAACACTGAAGCTTTCTTT.

The chain has TRBV7-6 and TRBJ1-4; a possible D gene is TRBD1 (6 bases). Germline V gene data show CDR1 as SGHVS and CDR2 as FNYEAQ. This CDR3 is 14 amino acids long. V dropped 7 bases and J dropped 5 bases, with 14 bases sitting between them. The CDR3 region has the DNA TGTGCCAGCACCCAGGGGACGGAGAATGAAAAACTGTTTTTT. As protein: CASTQGTENEKLFF. Filled out from reference TRBV7-6 and TRBJ1-4, the complete variable domain reads GAGVSQSPRYKVTKRGQDVALRCDPISGHVSLYWYRQALGQGPEFLTYFNYEAQQDKSGLPNDRFSAERPEGSISTLTIQRTEQRDSAMYRCASTQGTENEKLFFGSGTQLSVL.

The CDR3 reads CASTKTGVTGKNIQYF. The CDR3 DNA reads TGTGCCAGCACAAAAACAGGGGTTACAGGCAAAAACATTCAGTACTTC. This sequence joins TRBV28 and TRBJ2-4; TRBD1 agrees at 7 bases. CDR3 length: 16 residues. V lost 7 bases to trimming and J lost 3 bases; unmatched junction nucleotides: 12. The germline V gene has CDR1 MDHEN and CDR2 SYDVKM.

The chain is built from TRBV28 and TRBJ1-5; maybe TRBD1 (5 bases). Germline V gene data show CDR1 as MDHEN and CDR2 as SYDVKM. The CDR3 length is 16 residues. V was trimmed by 4 bases and J by 0 bases, leaving 13 bases between them. CDR3 amino acids: CASSYAGRYSNQPQHF. CDR3 sequence (DNA): TGTGCCAGCAGTTATGCAGGGCGTTATAGCAATCAGCCCCAGCATTTT. Complete variable domain (other parts from reference TRBV28 and TRBJ1-5): DVKVTQSSRYLVKRTGEKVFLECVQDMDHENMFWYRQDPGLGLRLIYFSYDVKMKEKGDIPEGYSVSREKKERFSLILESASTNQTSMYLCASSYAGRYSNQPQHFGDGTRLSIL.

CDR3: CASSDSGGISYEQYF. The CDR3 nucleotides are TGCGCCAGCAGCGATAGCGGGGGGATCTCCTACGAGCAGTACTTC. The chain uses TRBV5-1 and TRBJ2-7, with TRBD2 identical over 10 bases. V gave up 4 bases and J gave up 0 bases; unmatched junction bases: 4. This CDR3 is built from 15 residues. CDR1 and CDR2 (germline): SGHRS, YFSETQ.

This sequence joins TRBV19 and TRBJ2-2, with D uncertain. Deletions cut 4 bases from V and 7 bases from J, with 22 bases between. The CDR3 length is 17 residues. The germline V gene encodes CDR1 LNHDA and CDR2 SQIVND (reference sequence). The CDR3 protein is CASSTSSLLRQFGELFF. The CDR3 DNA is TGTGCCAGTAGTACTAGTTCCCTTCTACGGCAATTCGGGGAGCTGTTTTTT.

The chain has TRBV9 and TRBJ1-6, with 9 positions matching TRBD1. In germline, CDR1 is SGDLS, CDR2 YYNGEE. This CDR3 has 15 amino acids. With V trimmed by 3 bases and J by 7 bases, 5 bases remained unmatched. The DNA for the CDR3 is TGTGCCAGCAGCGCGGGGGACAGGGCCAATTCACCCCTCCACTTT. Its protein is CASSAGDRANSPLHF.

The genes are TRBV5-1 and TRBJ1-2; D uncertain. This CDR3 spans 13 amino acids. The germline V gene has CDR1 SGHRS and CDR2 YFSETQ. Trimming stripped 0 bases from V and 3 bases from J, with 6 bases between. CDR3 sequence reads: CASSLERYYGYTF. The CDR3 DNA follows: TGCGCCAGCAGCTTGGAACGGTACTATGGCTACACCTTC.

The CDR3 DNA sequence: TGTGCCACCAGCAGAGATCCTGGGGCAGGGGGAGTTCTCGACTATGGCTACACCTTC. Translating it yields CATSRDPGAGGVLDYGYTF. This chain uses TRBV15 with TRBJ1-2; 7 bases are shared with TRBD1. The CDR3 contains 19 residues. Germline V CDR1 and CDR2: LNHNV, YYDKDF (reference sequence). Trimming at V came to 0 bases and at J to 3 bases, leaving 16 bases not matched to a gene.

The chain recombines TRBV7-8 with TRBJ2-7; TRBD1 might be the D (6 bases). Trimming took 1 base from V and 0 from J, leaving 16 bases between them. Germline V gives CDR1 SGHVS, CDR2 FQNEAQ. CDR3 length: 17 amino acids. CDR3 sequence: CASSLVRSGGVSYEQYF. CDR3 coding DNA: TGTGCCAGCAGCTTAGTACGTAGTGGGGGCGTCTCCTACGAGCAGTACTTC.

Concerning this clone itself: At one boundary the junction diverges from the germline segment, which might be a read error. The chain joins TRBV7-3 to TRBJ1-1; 10 bases are a match to TRBD1. The CDR3 loop spans 13 amino acids. CDR1 is SGHTA and CDR2 is FQGTGA in the germline V gene. The CDR3 DNA reads TGTGCCAGCAGCACTCGACAGGGGGCGGAAGTTGTCTTT. Its translation: CASSTRQGAEVVF. Full variable domain (outside the CDR3, taken from reference TRBV7-3 and TRBJ1-1): GAGVSQTPSNKVTEKGKYVELRCDPISGHTALYWYRQSLGQGPEFLIYFQGTGAADDSGLPNDRFFAVRPEGSVSTLKIQRTERGDSAVYLCASSTRQGAEVVFGQGTRLTVV.

This chain joins TRBV7-6 and TRBJ1-1; TRBD1 matches 9 bases. The CDR3 spans 15 residues. V lost 4 bases and J lost 0; bases outside the gene matches: 3. CDR1 is SGHVS, CDR2 FNYEAQ, per germline. CDR3 residues: CASSSTGGMNTEAFF. DNA of the CDR3: TGTGCCAGCAGCTCCACAGGGGGCATGAACACTGAAGCTTTCTTT.

This chain joins TRBV10-3 and TRBJ1-3; TRBD1 agrees at 12 bases. Germline CDR1 and CDR2: ENHRY and SYGVKD. V lost 4 bases, J lost 4 bases, and 5 bases stayed unmatched. The CDR3 sequence is 16 residues long. The CDR3 DNA reads TGTGCCATCAGTGGGGGACAGGGGGCGAGAGGAAACACCATATATTTT. This gives the protein CAISGGQGARGNTIYF.

This chain uses TRBV5-1 with TRBJ2-1, with TRBD2 identical over 10 bases. The CDR3 totals 19 residues. Trimming at V came to 0 bases and at J to 0 bases, leaving 9 bases not matched to a gene. The V gene's germline CDR1 is SGHRS and CDR2 YFSETQ. The CDR3 loop reads CASSLVPSGGQISYNEQFF. The CDR3 DNA is TGCGCCAGCAGCTTGGTCCCTAGCGGGGGCCAGATCTCCTACAATGAGCAGTTCTTC.

This clone was counted once. CDR3: CASSERPPGSSYEQYF. For the CDR3, the DNA is TGTGCCAGCAGTGAAAGGCCCCCGGGGAGCTCCTACGAGCAGTACTTC. This rearrangement joins TRBV2 to TRBJ2-7; possible D gene TRBD2, 5 bases. The CDR3 has 16 amino acids. The V gene lost 2 bases and the J gene lost 0 bases, with 14 bases spanning the gap. CDR1 is SNHLY and CDR2 is FYNNEI in the germline V gene.

This clone was seen more than once but under ten times. The J gene is TRBJ1-2, the V gene TRBV25-1; possible D gene TRBD1, 6 bases. Trimming stripped 6 bases from V and 8 bases from J, with 16 bases between. This CDR3 region has 13 residues. Germline V gives CDR1 MGHDK, CDR2 SYGVNS. The chain's CDR3 is CASRGQQGEGYTF. The DNA for the CDR3 is TGTGCCAGCAGAGGACAACAGGGAGAGGGCTACACCTTC.

V is TRBV2 and J is TRBJ1-5; unclear D gene. The CDR3 length is 15 residues. Germline V CDR1 and CDR2: SNHLY, FYNNEI. V dropped 3 bases and J dropped 0 bases, with 9 bases sitting between them. The CDR3 DNA follows: TGTGCCAGCAGTGACAGATTTAATAGCAATCAGCCCCAGCATTTT. Amino acids: CASSDRFNSNQPQHF.